This entry lists 14 T cell receptor beta chains sequenced from one sample in a study of cytotoxic CD8 clonotypes in ibrutinib-treated CLL. Sequencing used immunoSEQ multiplex PCR; TCRdb keeps in-frame clones, though not all of them. The sample records 110,000 to 150,000 clones, about three quarters being singletons. Sequenced here: PBMCs, sampled after 24 months of ibrutinib treatment. Receptor source: a human donor with chronic lymphocytic leukemia.

This clone has only a few counts. The CDR3 is CASSSQGGGQPQHF. The CDR3 nucleotides read TGTGCCAGCAGTTCACAGGGTGGAGGACAGCCCCAGCATTTT. The chain combines TRBV6-5 with TRBJ1-5; D perhaps matches TRBD1 (6 bases). Trimming left V 4 bases short and J 7 bases short, with 14 bases between. Germline values: CDR1 MNHEY, CDR2 SVGAGI. The CDR3 has 14 residues.

The V call is TRBV2, the J call TRBJ1-6; no reliable D call. Trimming left V 6 bases short and J 9 bases short, with 15 bases between. The CDR3 is 14 residues long. Germline CDR1 reads SNHLY; CDR2 reads FYNNEI. The CDR3, as DNA: TGTGCCAGCAGCGCGAGCGGTAGCGGTTCACCCCTCCACTTT. Amino acids: CASSASGSGSPLHF.

The sample holds a few counts of this clone. The chain combines TRBV27 with TRBJ2-1; D is perhaps TRBD2 (6 bases). The CDR3 is 13 residues long. Germline assignment: CDR1 MNHEY and CDR2 SMNVEV (reference sequence). Between the trimmed V and J ends, which lost 3 bases and 6 bases, there was a span of 9 bases. The CDR3 DNA follows: TGTGCCAGCAGTTTCCCCGGGGGCAATGAGCAGTTCTTC. This codes for CASSFPGGNEQFF.

This clone was recorded only once. The chain recombines TRBV7-8 with TRBJ1-2, with D perhaps matching TRBD1 (6 bases). The germline V gene has CDR1 SGHVS and CDR2 FQNEAQ. The V end was cut by 0 bases, the J end by 4 bases, with 9 bases between. The CDR3 length is 14 residues. The CDR3 DNA reads TGTGCCAGCAGCTTAGCCAGGGGCTCCTATGGCTACACCTTC. Translation: CASSLARGSYGYTF.

This clone was seen repeatedly, ten times or more. The gene calls are TRBV10-2 and TRBJ2-7; 12 bases agree with TRBD2. This CDR3 has 18 residues. CDR1 and CDR2 from the germline V gene are WSHSY and SAAADI. V was clipped by 3 bases and J by 4 bases; unmatched bases: 13. The CDR3, as DNA: TGCGCCAGCAGTGACCCTCGAGCGGCTAGCGGGAGGGGGTACGAGCAGTACTTC. This sequence encodes CASSDPRAASGRGYEQYF.

This chain links TRBV4-3 with TRBJ1-5, with D hard to call. The CDR3 runs to 13 residues. In germline, CDR1 is LGHNA, CDR2 YSLEER. The V gene lost 0 bases and the J gene lost 7 bases, with 7 bases spanning the gap. CDR3 coding DNA: TGCGCCAGCAGCCAAGAGACGTACCAGCCCCAGCATTTT. Its translation is CASSQETYQPQHF.

This clone turned up a few times. The CDR3 coding sequence is TGCGCCAGCAGCCGCACGACTAGCAGGTTAGATACGCAGTATTTT. Its translation: CASSRTTSRLDTQYF. V is TRBV4-3 and J is TRBJ2-3, with 7 nucleotides matching TRBD2. V lost 4 bases, J lost 5 bases, and 9 bases stayed unmatched. CDR3 length: 15 amino acids. Per the germline V gene, CDR1 is LGHNA and CDR2 is YSLEER.

The chain employs TRBV14 and TRBJ1-4; D unresolved. V was clipped by 2 bases and J by 7 bases, with 17 bases between them. Germline V lookup: CDR1 SGHDN, CDR2 FVKESK. The CDR3 runs 16 residues. The CDR3 bases are TGTGCCAGCAGCCAAACGGTCGGCCCGAGCCGTGAAAAACTGTTTTTT. It is translated as CASSQTVGPSREKLFF.

The V and J genes are TRBV2 and TRBJ1-1; no definite D call. The CDR3 covers 13 residues. V was pared by 3 bases and J by 6 bases, with 11 bases between. Looked up from germline, CDR1 is SNHLY and CDR2 is FYNNEI. CDR3 in amino acids: CASSETREAEAFF. CDR3 DNA: TGTGCCAGCAGTGAGACGCGGGAGGCTGAAGCTTTCTTT. The entire variable domain, with the rest obtained from reference TRBV2 and TRBJ1-1, is as follows: EPEVTQTPSHQVTQMGQEVILRCVPISNHLYFYWYRQILGQKVEFLVSFYNNEISEKSEIFDDQFSVERPDGSNFTLKIRSTKLEDSAMYFCASSETREAEAFFGQGTRLTVV.

This clone was counted a few times. V is TRBV27 and J is TRBJ1-1; possibly TRBD1 for D (5 bases). The germline CDR1 and CDR2 sequences are MNHEY and SMNVEV (reference sequence). The CDR3 is 14 residues long. Between the trimmed V and J ends, which lost 3 bases and 4 bases, there was a span of 12 bases. The CDR3, as DNA: TGTGCCAGCAGTTTGAGGCAGGGTTTCACTGAAGCTTTCTTT. Translating it yields CASSLRQGFTEAFF.

This chain links TRBV5-1 with TRBJ2-3; D remains unclear. This CDR3 is built from 15 residues. Trimming cost V 0 bases and J 1 base, with 9 bases left between them. Germline V lookup: CDR1 SGHRS, CDR2 YFSETQ. The CDR3 sequence: CASSLVESGTDTQYF. The CDR3, as DNA: TGCGCCAGCAGCTTGGTGGAAAGCGGCACAGATACGCAGTATTTT. The whole variable domain, filled in from reference TRBV5-1 and TRBJ2-3, reads KAGVTQTPRYLIKTRGQQVTLSCSPISGHRSVSWYQQTPGQGLQFLFEYFSETQRNKGNFPGRFSGRQFSNSRSEMNVSTLELGDSALYLCASSLVESGTDTQYFGPGTRLTVL.

The chain joins TRBV5-4 to TRBJ2-3, with D possibly being TRBD2 (6 bases). The CDR3 has 15 amino acids. Between the trimmed V and J ends, which lost 4 bases and 1 base, there was a span of 13 bases. The germline V gene has CDR1 SGHNT and CDR2 YYREEE (reference sequence). DNA of the CDR3: TGTGCCAGCAGCACTGGCTGGGGGGGCACAGATACGCAGTATTTT. Residues: CASSTGWGGTDTQYF. Combining the CDR3 with reference TRBV5-4 and TRBJ2-3 gives the whole variable domain ETGVTQSPTHLIKTRGQQVTLRCSSQSGHNTVSWYQQALGQGPQFIFQYYREEENGRGNFPPRFSGLQFPNYSSELNVNALELDDSALYLCASSTGWGGTDTQYFGPGTRLTVL.

The chain couples TRBV9 to TRBJ1-4, with D possibly being TRBD1 (5 bases). V dropped 3 bases and J dropped 8 bases, with 14 bases sitting between them. The CDR3 has 14 residues. Germline CDR1 reads SGDLS; CDR2 reads YYNGEE. This CDR3 is CASSGAGWGEKLFF. In nucleotides, the CDR3 is TGTGCCAGCAGCGGGGCAGGGTGGGGAGAAAAACTGTTTTTT.

This clone has only a few counts. The chain joins TRBV21-1 to TRBJ2-2. TRBV21-1 is recorded as a pseudogene. This CDR3 is 15 amino acids long. CDR3 loop: CASSKVSHFTGELFF. The DNA for the CDR3 is TGTGCCAGCAGCAAAGTCAGCCACTTCACCGGGGAGCTGTTTTTT.